This T cell receptor (beta chain) was profiled in a study of cytomegalovirus exposure and HLA in healthy donors (dated by TCRdb to 2017 to 2019). Concerning the study at large: According to an earlier analysis of 450 to 650 of the donors, roughly 180 million T cells yielded roughly 110 million unique TCR beta sequences and around 300 Gb of sequence data. The study used immunosequencing to profile the T cell repertoires of approximately 650 subjects and linked those repertoires to cytomegalovirus serostatus. A later genetic analysis took genome-wide SNP genotypes for about three fifths of the roughly 670 donors and used that subset as a discovery cohort. Roughly 300 gigabases of sequencing data and about 92 million unique TCR sequences made up an early release that covered several hundred HLA-typed donors. The study aimed to test whether cataloging public T cell receptors could reveal signatures of past pathogen exposure. All discovery cohort repertoires had been generated using a single sequencing platform. In an earlier analysis of 587 of the donors, high-throughput TCR beta sequencing was used to judge whether each TCR beta V gene segment behaved as functional or pseudogenic. A handful of DR-DQ haplotypes were handled as single units for association and clustering because linkage in the cohort was strong. To study patterns of TCR occurrence, a later analysis re-analyzed previously published TCR beta repertoires from around 670 donors and added high-resolution HLA genotyping. Of the roughly 400 genotyped donors, roughly 76% were placed in the genetic ancestry cluster associated with self-reported Caucasian donors. In the later analysis, no new phenotypic data were used to find candidate immune exposures; instead, reliance was placed on TCR beta sequences and their occurrence across donors. To predict cytomegalovirus infection status, the study combined high-throughput TCR immunosequencing, statistical association of individual TCRs with disease status, and machine learning. HLA typing included class I and class II loci at four-digit resolution. A separate validation cohort of roughly 130 different subjects was used in addition to the approximately 610-subject first cohort. Across under 500 genotyped donors of the cohort, an average of roughly 250,000 unique TCR beta nucleotide sequences per donor were sequenced, and roughly 20% of those sequences were non-productive. Typing coverage varied by locus: roughly 629-640 donors for A, B, C, DRB1 and DQB1; approximately 500 for DQA1; 606 for DPA1; around 450 for DPB1. Donor age, sex, ethnicity and CMV serostatus were collected together with the repertoire data.

The full study reports these points: An earlier analysis of several hundred of the donors showed that most TCR beta V segments appeared in productive rearrangements either about 87% or about 30% of the time, which broadly matched IMGT annotations. Cytomegalovirus status was reported to be diagnosed by the classifier with high specificity and sensitivity in both the original and validation cohorts. A later analysis associated about 17,000 TCR beta sequences with specific HLA alleles at a false discovery rate of 0.05. Linkage disequilibrium might explain the correlated functional status among segregating V segments, but an unknown experimental factor could not be excluded. The authors suggested that the approach could potentially be generalized to other disease states and immunological phenotypes. A later analysis found that most CMV-associated TCR beta chains appeared HLA-restricted, with HLA associations seemingly driven largely by CMV exposure. A later genetic analysis associated a missense DCLRE1C variant with V-gene and J-gene trimming of TCR beta chains, and an independent cohort replicated the association. Roughly uniform sequencing depth across donors was assumed in presence/absence analyses, although this assumption may not hold. A few of the identified cytomegalovirus-associated TCR beta chains were confirmed in vitro to be specific for cytomegalovirus antigens. In the study, 150 to 200 TCR beta chains were listed as associated with cytomegalovirus. A later analysis found that TCR association rates varied across HLA loci, with DRB1 alleles showing the most associated TCRs and HLA-C alleles the fewest. Because some donors lacked HLA typing at each locus, the association tests relied only on the typed subset. According to a later genetic analysis, donors in an Asian-associated ancestry cluster had fewer N-insertions in productive TCRs than the approximately 700-donor mean. According to a later analysis, parvovirus B19, influenza, CMV and Epstein-Barr virus appeared linked to several top co-occurrence clusters. The sequencing pipeline was judged likely to have produced a cluster of highly shared sequence variants as a technical artifact. In this cohort, only TCR beta chains were sequenced, and detectable features were limited by the absence of alpha or paired-chain data. A further reported finding was that TCR beta sequences accurately predicted the HLA-A and HLA-B alleles for most subjects in the first cohort. Some IMGT-functional V segments, including TRBV6-2 and TRBV6-3, could not be told apart with the 87-base-pair reads, so those segments were excluded. In a later analysis, HLA-associated TCR beta chains showed more clonal expansion and lower generation probabilities than non-associated chains that were equally common. Most TCR sequences were seen in very few donors, while some public TCRs were found in many individuals. Assigning TCR associations to individual alleles was difficult when HLA alleles, especially DR and DQ, strongly co-occurred. Immune exposure information for the cohort was limited to CMV serostatus. Because counts were too low, seventeen rarely observed V segments, including chromosome 9 orphons, were left out of the earlier analysis of roughly 600 of the donors.

The CDR3 measures 12 amino acids from cysteine to phenylalanine. Just the 36-base CDR3 DNA is kept, in frame starting at base 1. CDR1 and CDR2 were assigned from the germline V gene as ENHRY and SYGVKD. V and J lose 10 bases and 0 bases, and a span of 6 bases separates them. Libraries were constructed by the immunoSEQ multiplex PCR assay. For the multiplex PCR, a mixture combining 60 forward primers for TCR Vbeta segments and 13 reverse primers for TCR Jbeta segments was used. The CDR3 region of rearranged TCR beta genes was amplified from genomic DNA with a multiplex PCR assay. The amplified TCR beta libraries were sequenced on the Illumina HiSeq System as 87-base-pair reads. In the source study's methods: A later analysis tallied tens of millions of unique TCR beta chains across the 650 to 750 repertoires, and approximately 11 million of those chains were shared by two or more donors. A nearest-neighbor algorithm error-corrected the raw reads and collapsed the reads into unique sequences, merging closely related sequences to remove PCR and sequencing errors. Alignment of CDR3 sequences to IMGT reference sequences was used to assign V, D and J gene segments. For a sequence to be retained, a match of at least six nucleotides to both a V gene segment and a J gene segment was required. Rearrangements were classified as productive when the CDR3 lacked stop codons and remained in frame with V and J, and all other rearrangements were classified as non-productive. Following IMGT convention, CDR3 was defined as the stretch from the second conserved V-encoded cysteine to the conserved J-encoded phenylalanine. Sequences without an unambiguous match to a single V gene segment were excluded from the earlier analysis of approximately 600 of the donors. In an earlier analysis of approximately 590 of the donors, V segments were called functional above 56.7% productive rearrangements and were called segregating when the between-donor standard deviation exceeded 5%. A statistical classification framework was built to diagnose cytomegalovirus status from the catalog of TCR beta chain sequences. In a later analysis, TCR nucleotide sequences were compared against IMGT/GENE-DB human TR gene sequences so that V and J genes could be assigned. A later analysis assigned CDR3 sequences and most-parsimonious VDJ recombination scenarios with the TCRdist pipeline. A later analysis defined each TCR beta chain by its CDR3 amino acid sequence plus V-gene family, and excluded reads lacking a unique V-gene family. To address suspected cross-contamination and a sequencing artifact, a later analysis removed around 590 highly shared, low-generation-probability nucleotide sequences. A later analysis calculated a clonal expansion index for each public chain from normalized within-repertoire ranks of inferred template counts. In a later analysis, generation probabilities were computed using a VDJ recombination model fitted to out-of-frame rearrangements, and the results were checked against IGoR. A later analysis scored TCR-TCR, TCR-HLA and TCR-CMV co-occurrence with hypergeometric tests, applying a repertoire-size bias correction to TCR pairs. In a later analysis, false discovery rates were estimated by permuting HLA or CMV assignments 20 times. In a later analysis, co-occurring TCRs were grouped using DBSCAN, with TCRdist sequence similarity added in when clustering inside HLA-allele-positive subsets. Co-occurrence clustering excluded repertoires with fewer than 30,000 or more than 120,000 public chains, plus five with anomalous nucleotide sharing. TCRdb took over this immuneACCESS table, retaining in-frame rearrangements with V and J assigned. Such tables are incomplete; in checked studies, under half of the missing clones stem from an unresolved V gene, and the remainder is unexplained. The V and J calls and the clone size are those of that table, but D and trimming were determined from the DNA. This sample is represented by roughly 160,000 clones; around 80% of them were singletons. Of the sample, more than 8% falls within the top ten clones.

This clone has more than one count but fewer than ten. Its target antigen remains unknown. Base quality data are lacking; no much larger clone is found one base away. The cohort consisted of 650 to 700 healthy bone marrow donors. All cohort members were sampled while nominally healthy, although unrecorded immune exposures were likely present. The donor was CMV seropositive and was included in the group of some 290 seropositive cohort members. A peripheral blood sample was provided by each donor, and peripheral blood mononuclear cells were used for TCR beta sequencing. The Qiagen DNeasy Blood Extraction Kit was used to extract genomic DNA from the blood cell samples.

This chain is built from TRBV10-3 and TRBJ2-2, and perhaps TRBD1 as D gene, on 5 matching bases. The receptor was derived from a male donor in good health and CMV-seropositive. The source material was PBMCs. The CDR3 sequence is CATTANTGELFF. The DNA reads TGTGCCACGACAGCGAACACCGGGGAGCTGTTTTTT.